The next 6 T cell receptor beta chains were all read from a single sample in a study of blood T cells in healthy people across ages. The use of a sample-barcoded 5' primer and a J-beta primer mix characterized a second PCR of 7 to 11 cycles. TCRdb passed the 5' RACE reads through MiXCR, listing each CDR3 protein once. The table has about 540,000 distinct CDR3 sequences, about 24% seen once. This same sample was also taken into another study, of T cells of mothers and their children.

Sequenced sample: blood. The receptor source for this set is a boy under 18 in good health.

J is TRBJ1-5 and V is TRBV3-1; TRBD1 might be the D (5 bases). This CDR3 spans 16 amino acids. Trimming took 4 bases from V and 3 from J, leaving 16 bases between them. Germline CDR1 is LGHDT and CDR2 is YNNKEL (reference sequence). The CDR3: CASSRGRGLINQPQHF. Written as DNA, the CDR3 is TGTGCCAGCAGCCGGGGGAGGGGCCTTATCAATCAGCCCCAGCATTTT.

This clonotype was detected only a few times. The rearrangement joins TRBV3-1 to TRBJ2-7; possibly TRBD2 for D (6 bases). CDR1 is LGHDT and CDR2 is YNNKEL in the germline V gene (reference sequence). This CDR3 contains 15 residues. V lost 0 bases and J lost 3, with 12 bases in between. The CDR3 region is CASSQDRLGGYEQYF. The CDR3 DNA reads TGTGCCAGCAGCCAAGACCGACTAGGCGGCTACGAGCAGTACTTC.

V and J are TRBV6-2 or TRBV6-3 and TRBJ2-1; tentative D call: TRBD2 (6 bases). Trimming stripped 2 bases from V and 14 bases from J, with 13 bases between. Germline CDR1 MNHEY, CDR2 SVGEGT. The CDR3 sequence is 12 residues long. CDR3 sequence: CASSYLGLVEFF. The CDR3 bases are TGTGCCAGCAGTTACCTGGGACTCGTGGAGTTCTTC.

This clonotype was observed a few times. This chain uses TRBV2 with TRBJ1-1; D ambiguous. V was shortened by 4 bases and J by 4 bases, with 25 bases between the two germline ends. CDR3 length equals 18 residues. The V gene's germline CDR1 is SNHLY and CDR2 FYNNEI. The CDR3: CASSGWFLPYTESTEAFF. CDR3 in DNA: TGTGCCAGCAGTGGGTGGTTTCTCCCCTACACCGAGAGCACTGAAGCTTTCTTT.

The rearrangement joins TRBV4-2 to TRBJ2-1, with 7 nucleotides matching TRBD2. With V trimmed by 0 bases and J by 4 bases, 9 bases remained unmatched. The CDR3 loop spans 17 amino acids. The germline CDR1 and CDR2 sequences are LGHNA and YNFKEQ. DNA of the CDR3: TGTGCCAGCAGCCAAGAATCGCGGGGGAGCATATACAATGAGCAGTTCTTC. Protein product: CASSQESRGSIYNEQFF.

This clonotype came up a few times. The rearrangement uses TRBV5-1 and TRBJ1-1; 8 nucleotides align to TRBD1. Germline V lookup: CDR1 SGHRS, CDR2 YFSETQ. There are 16 residues in the CDR3. V lost 3 bases, J lost 0 bases, and 7 bases stayed unmatched. CDR3 amino acids: CASSSQGTGMNTEAFF. Written as DNA, the CDR3 is TGCGCCAGCAGCTCCCAAGGGACAGGAATGAACACTGAAGCTTTCTTT.